This T cell receptor beta chain was sequenced during a study of OX40 agonist ivuxolimab in advanced cancers. The overall study: An anti-OX40 (CD134) antibody with agonistic activity, ivuxolimab, was administered to patients. Patients were 82.7% male with ages roughly 23 to 90, mean around 61. Antecedent anti-PD-1, anti-PD-L1 or anti-CTLA-4 therapy was permissible, with under 50% having received some.

Patients were ruled out by autoimmune disease history or systemic immunosuppression. The CDR3 covers 14 residues. Trimming cost V 11 bases and J 0 bases, with 17 bases left between them. The V gene's germline CDR1 is MNHNS and CDR2 SASEGT. Assay: immunoSEQ multiplex PCR; the TCRdb copy retains only in-frame clones and omits some. This repertoire shows some 76,000 clones, about 85% found once; its top ten account for under 2%. The TCR sequence derives from an adult with an advanced solid tumor such as melanoma, head and neck, liver or kidney cancer. The sequencing used CD4+ or CD8+ T cells sorted from blood, collected in a trial of the OX40 agonist ivuxolimab. V is TRBV6-1 and J is TRBJ2-7, with D perhaps matching TRBD2 (6 bases). CDR3 in amino acids: CASKAGRSSYEQYF. CDR3 in DNA: TGTGCCTCCAAGGCGGGACGGAGCTCCTACGAGCAGTACTTC.